The present T cell receptor beta chain was sequenced within a study of cytomegalovirus exposure and HLA in healthy donors. The primer mix had 60 Vbeta and 13 Jbeta primers. The data were produced by immunoSEQ multiplex PCR, yet TCRdb's version contains in-frame clones alone and is incomplete. Of about 93,000 clones listed, around 76% are singletons. The CDR3 sequence is 12 residues long. Between the trimmed V and J ends, which lost 6 bases and 5 bases, there was a span of 10 bases. Germline-derived CDR1 and CDR2 are SNHLY and FYNNEI. The TCR sequence derives from a man aged 30 to 39 in good health and CMV-seronegative. Sequencing was performed on PBMCs. The chain couples TRBV2 to TRBJ1-1; D call uncertain. CDR3 amino acids: CASRTQRTEAFF. Written as DNA, the CDR3 is TGTGCCAGCAGAACACAGAGAACTGAAGCTTTCTTT.